This T cell receptor (beta chain) was found in a study of T cell repertoires in cytomegalovirus infection. About this clonotype: The antigen remains undetermined.

In TCRdb, the reads were re-called with MiXCR into one record per CDR3 protein. The sample yields around 89,000 distinct CDR3 sequences, approximately 32% seen once. Study-wide results and limits: The response measured ex vivo was dominated by TCR beta clonotypes (HLA-C-restricted and CMV-specific).

The V gene lost 4 bases and the J gene lost 10 bases, with 23 bases spanning the gap. Germline CDR1 reads SGHTA; CDR2 reads FQGNSA. This CDR3 is 16 amino acids long. The sequencing here drew on CD8+ T cells from cultured PBMCs, taken from culture after CMV antigen stimulation. The clonotype was recovered from a human donor in good health (CMV status not recorded). Some clones in this sample may be carry-over from other donors' samples. The chain uses TRBV7-2 and TRBJ2-1, with D possibly matching TRBD1 (7 bases). The CDR3 region has the DNA TGTGCCAGCAGCTCCCTTTGGAGGGGGCCGGTCCAGGAGCAGTTCTTC. This encodes CASSSLWRGPVQEQFF. The whole variable domain, filled in from reference TRBV7-2 and TRBJ2-1, reads GAGVSQSPSNKVTEKGKDVELRCDPISGHTALYWYRQSLGQGLEFLIYFQGNSAPDKSGLPSDRFSAERTGGSVSTLTIQRTQQEDSAVYLCASSSLWRGPVQEQFFGPGTRLTVL.